The rows below give T cell receptor beta chains drawn from one sample of a study of blood T cell repertoires in COVID-19. The method was immunoSEQ multiplex PCR; TCRdb's version includes in-frame clones alone and lacks a portion of them. The sample consists of some 250,000 clones, around 85% of them appearing once. The specimen sequenced was PBMCs or T cells enriched from blood (not recorded which). The receptors derive from a middle-aged woman with acute COVID-19. The CDR3 runs from the conserved cysteine through the conserved F or W. The D gene is left open where the match is weak.

v_call: TRBV7-2
j_call: TRBJ1-2
d_call: NA
cdr3_aa: CASSLGAGGYTF
cdr3_nt: TGTGCCAGCAGCCTGGGCGCGGGGGGCTACACCTTC

v_call: TRBV3-1/TRBV3-2
j_call: TRBJ2-7
d_call: TRBD2
cdr3_aa: CASSQAGGIYEQYF
cdr3_nt: TGTGCCAGCAGCCAAGCGGGAGGAATATACGAGCAGTACTTC

v_call: TRBV10-3
j_call: TRBJ2-6
d_call: TRBD2
cdr3_aa: CAISEGTSGLGAGANVLTF
cdr3_nt: TGTGCCATCAGTGAAGGGACTAGCGGCCTCGGAGCTGGGGCCAACGTCCTGACTTTC

v_call: TRBV19
j_call: TRBJ1-2
d_call: TRBD1
cdr3_aa: CASSRDRGRIYYGYTF
cdr3_nt: TGTGCCAGTAGTAGAGACAGGGGGCGCATCTACTATGGCTACACCTTC

v_call: TRBV3-1/TRBV3-2
j_call: TRBJ1-2
d_call: NA
cdr3_aa: CASSQEGGARVGYTF
cdr3_nt: TGTGCCAGCAGCCAAGAGGGGGGGGCGCGGGTTGGCTACACCTTC

v_call: TRBV5-6
j_call: TRBJ2-3
d_call: NA
cdr3_aa: CASSSTPRGLATKDTQYF
cdr3_nt: TGTGCCAGCAGCTCGACCCCACGCGGGTTAGCCACGAAGGATACGCAGTATTTT

v_call: TRBV18
j_call: TRBJ2-7
d_call: TRBD2
cdr3_aa: CASSPRSPGLATYEQYF
cdr3_nt: TGTGCCAGCTCACCACGCTCTCCGGGACTAGCAACCTACGAGCAGTACTTC

v_call: TRBV7-3
j_call: TRBJ2-3
d_call: TRBD2
cdr3_aa: CASSFLPGGRASGRPSTDTQYF
cdr3_nt: TGTGCCAGCAGCTTTCTCCCAGGGGGTCGGGCTAGCGGGAGGCCTTCCACAGATACGCAGTATTTT

v_call: TRBV3-1/TRBV3-2
j_call: TRBJ2-7
d_call: NA
cdr3_aa: CASIPFEGTRSSEQYF
cdr3_nt: TGTGCCAGCATTCCATTCGAGGGGACACGTTCCTCCGAGCAGTACTTC

v_call: TRBV15
j_call: TRBJ2-7
d_call: TRBD2
cdr3_aa: CATSWLAGPYEQYF
cdr3_nt: TGTGCCACCAGCTGGCTAGCGGGTCCCTACGAGCAGTACTTC

v_call: TRBV5-4
j_call: TRBJ2-1
d_call: TRBD2
cdr3_aa: CASSLELPSGGSYNEQFF
cdr3_nt: TGTGCCAGCAGCTTGGAACTCCCTAGCGGGGGTTCCTACAATGAGCAGTTCTTC